This is a list of T cell receptor beta chains from one sample in a study of blood T cell repertoires in COVID-19. Sequencing used immunoSEQ multiplex PCR; TCRdb keeps in-frame clones, though not all of them. The sample gives about 220,000 clones, around 84% of which show up once; approximately 2% is in the top ten. The source material was peripheral blood. These receptors all come from a man aged 35-49 years who had recovered from COVID-19. CDR3s include the opening cysteine and the closing phenylalanine or tryptophan. The D gene is left open where the match is weak. Clone size is given for some rows only: seen once, a few or many times, or a class if the clone is expanded.

d_gene,j_gene,v_gene,abundance,CDR3nt,CDR3aa
TRBD1,TRBJ1-2,TRBV5-6,.,TGTGCCAGCAGTCCGGACAGGGGGCTCCCCACGAACTATGGCTACACCTTC,CASSPDRGLPTNYGYTF
.,TRBJ1-1,TRBV2,.,TGTGCCAGCAGAGAACGCCCCGAGACAGAGAACACTGAAGCTTTCTTT,CASRERPETENTEAFF
.,TRBJ1-1,TRBV6-5,.,TGTGCCAGCAGTTACTCGAAACAACACACTGAAGCTTTCTTT,CASSYSKQHTEAFF
.,TRBJ1-6,TRBV2,.,TGTGCCAGCAGTGATGGGTTAGCAAGATCACCCCTCCACTTT,CASSDGLARSPLHF
TRBD1,TRBJ2-2,TRBV9,.,TGTGCCAGCAGCCCGCGTAGACAGGGGCCGAACACCGGGGAGCTGTTTTTT,CASSPRRQGPNTGELFF
.,TRBJ2-1,TRBV2,.,TGTGCCAGCAGTCGCGGGAATTACAATGAGCAGTTCTTC,CASSRGNYNEQFF
TRBD1,TRBJ1-1,TRBV6-5,.,TGTGCCAGCAGTCCTAGGACAGGGTACACTGAAGCTTTCTTT,CASSPRTGYTEAFF
TRBD1,TRBJ2-7,TRBV5-1,.,TGCGCCAGCAGCTGGGGTTGGATCGGACAGGGTGGTAGGTACGAGCAGTACTTC,CASSWGWIGQGGRYEQYF
.,TRBJ2-3,TRBV9,.,TGTGCCAGCAGCGTTCAACAGGATACGCAGTATTTT,CASSVQQDTQYF
TRBD2,TRBJ2-1,TRBV7-2,once,TGTGCCAGCAGCTTAGTGGCGGGAGCCTACAATGAGCAGTTCTTC,CASSLVAGAYNEQFF
.,TRBJ1-3,TRBV9,.,TGTGCCAGCAGCGTCGGGGGGCTGCCCCAAGGAAACACCATATATTTT,CASSVGGLPQGNTIYF
.,TRBJ2-4,TRBV20-1,once,TGCAGTGCTAGTTTGGAGAACATTCAGTACTTC,CSASLENIQYF
.,TRBJ1-2,TRBV29-1,.,TGCAGCGTAAGCGTCGGGGGAGACTATGGCTACACCTTC,CSVSVGGDYGYTF
.,TRBJ1-1,TRBV6-5,few,TGTGCCAGTGAGATGAACACTGAAGCTTTCTTT,CASEMNTEAFF
.,TRBJ2-5,TRBV7-2,.,TGTGCCAGCAGCTACACCGGGACAACCCAAGAGACCCAGTACTTC,CASSYTGTTQETQYF
.,TRBJ1-3,TRBV4-3,.,TGCGCCAGCAGCCTCGACAGGCGTTTCTCTGGAAACACCATATATTTT,CASSLDRRFSGNTIYF
TRBD2,TRBJ2-7,TRBV7-2,.,TGTGCCAGCAGCTTAAAACTAGCGGGACCCTACGAGCAGTACTTC,CASSLKLAGPYEQYF
.,TRBJ1-2,TRBV5-1,.,TGCGCCAGCAGCTTGGGAGGACAGAACTATGGCTACACCTTC,CASSLGGQNYGYTF
TRBD2,TRBJ2-5,TRBV30,.,TGTGCCTGGAGTGAGATAGGACTAGCAATGGGAGAGACCCAGTACTTC,CAWSEIGLAMGETQYF
.,TRBJ1-5,TRBV6-1,.,TGTGCCAGCAGTGAAGAATACCAGCATTTT,CASSEEYQHF
.,TRBJ2-7,TRBV7-2,.,TGTGCCAGCAGCTATAAGGGCCCACAGGGTGGTTACTACGAGCAGTACTTC,CASSYKGPQGGYYEQYF
TRBD2,TRBJ2-3,TRBV10-3,.,TGTGCCATCAGTGACCCGGGACTAGGGGCAGATACGCAGTATTTT,CAISDPGLGADTQYF
.,TRBJ2-2,TRBV13,.,TGTGCCAGCAGCTTACTCGGGAGACCCGGGGAGCTGTTTTTT,CASSLLGRPGELFF
.,TRBJ1-5,TRBV4-1,.,TGCGCCAGCAGCCAAGTCCCCGGGAGCCAGCCCCAGCATTTT,CASSQVPGSQPQHF
TRBD2,TRBJ2-2,TRBV6-6,.,TGTGCCAGCGGGAAAATAGCGGGAGCAAGCGCCGGGGAGCTGTTTTTT,CASGKIAGASAGELFF
TRBD2,TRBJ2-5,TRBV14,.,TGTGCCAGCAGCCAAACTAGCGGGGCCACTCAAGAGACCCAGTACTTC,CASSQTSGATQETQYF
.,TRBJ2-7,TRBV5-6,.,TGTGCCAGCAGCTTGATTTCTGTCGAGCAGTACTTC,CASSLISVEQYF
.,TRBJ2-7,TRBV15,.,TGTGCCACCAGCAGAGATTTGGGGGGTGGCTCCGAGCAGTACTTC,CATSRDLGGGSEQYF
TRBD1,TRBJ1-4,TRBV27,.,TGTGCCAGCAGTTTATTCTCGGGGACAGAGGGAAAACTGTTTTTT,CASSLFSGTEGKLFF
TRBD1,TRBJ1-6,TRBV6-5,.,TGTGCCAGCAGCGGACAGGGGGCGTATAATTCACCCCTCCACTTT,CASSGQGAYNSPLHF
.,TRBJ2-3,TRBV3-1/TRBV3-2,.,TGTGCCAGCAGCCAAGGAGAGGGGGTCCTTTCAGATACGCAGTATTTT,CASSQGEGVLSDTQYF
TRBD2,TRBJ2-1,TRBV5-6,.,TGTGCCAGCAGCCTCAGGACTAGCGGGATGTACAATGAGCAGTTCTTC,CASSLRTSGMYNEQFF
.,TRBJ1-2,TRBV5-4,.,TGTGCCAGCAGCCTGGGGGGCGGCTACTATGGCTACACCTTC,CASSLGGGYYGYTF
.,TRBJ2-2,TRBV11-2,.,TGTGCCAGCAGCGCCGGACTCAACACCGGGGAGCTGTTTTTT,CASSAGLNTGELFF
.,TRBJ1-1,TRBV7-9,.,TGTGCCAGCACCGTTACTAGGTTTACATCGAACACTGAAGCTTTCTTT,CASTVTRFTSNTEAFF
TRBD1,TRBJ1-2,TRBV7-2,few,TGTGCCAGCAGCCCGGACAGGGTTGAGGGCTACACCTTC,CASSPDRVEGYTF
TRBD1,TRBJ1-2,TRBV5-5,.,TGTGCCAGCAGCTCGCCTCTTGGACAGGGATTTAATGGCTACACCTTC,CASSSPLGQGFNGYTF
TRBD1,TRBJ1-2,TRBV19,.,TGTGCCAGTAGCGCGACAGGGGGCGCAGACTATGGCTACACCTTC,CASSATGGADYGYTF
.,TRBJ2-2,TRBV29-1,.,TGCAGCGCCTGGGACTCGAACACCGGGGAGCTGTTTTTT,CSAWDSNTGELFF
.,TRBJ2-7,TRBV11-2,.,TGTGCCAGCAGCTTTGGGCGCCTGTCCCCCCTCTACGAGCAGTACTTC,CASSFGRLSPLYEQYF
.,TRBJ1-1,TRBV3-1/TRBV3-2,few,TGTGCCAGCAGCCAAGACGGGGGAGGGAACACTGAAGCTTTCTTT,CASSQDGGGNTEAFF
TRBD2,TRBJ2-7,TRBV10-3,.,TGTGCCATTCGCACCAACGGACTAGCGGGGGAGGAGCAGTACTTC,CAIRTNGLAGEEQYF